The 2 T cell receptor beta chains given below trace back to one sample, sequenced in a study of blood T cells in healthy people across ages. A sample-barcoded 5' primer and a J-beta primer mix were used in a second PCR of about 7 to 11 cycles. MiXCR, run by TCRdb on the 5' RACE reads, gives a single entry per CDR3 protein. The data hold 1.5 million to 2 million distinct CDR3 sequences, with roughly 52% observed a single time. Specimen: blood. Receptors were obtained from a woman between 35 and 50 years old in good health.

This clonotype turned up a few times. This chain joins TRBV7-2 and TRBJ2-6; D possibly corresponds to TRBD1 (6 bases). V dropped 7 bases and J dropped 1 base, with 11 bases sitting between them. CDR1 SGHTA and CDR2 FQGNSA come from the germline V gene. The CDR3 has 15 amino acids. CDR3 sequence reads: CASTIGGSGANVLTF. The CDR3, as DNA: TGTGCCAGCACCATAGGGGGATCTGGGGCCAACGTCCTGACTTTC.

The CDR3 loop is CASSARPRPDTQYF. The CDR3 DNA is TGTGCCAGCAGCGCCCGACCCCGCCCCGATACGCAGTATTTT. V gene TRBV9 combines with J gene TRBJ2-3, with D unclear. In germline, CDR1 is SGDLS, CDR2 YYNGEE. The CDR3 runs to 14 residues. Trimming took off 3 bases at V and 6 bases at J, with 14 bases between the two ends.